This TCR beta chain was identified in a study of T cells in Graves' hyperthyroidism and ophthalmopathy. Germline assignment: CDR1 MDHEN and CDR2 SYDVKM. Trimming pared 7 bases from V and 4 bases from J, leaving 10 bases between. This CDR3 spans 13 amino acids. Study-wide findings and caveats: Blood also held most thyroid clonotypes expanded beyond 0.001.

The source material, RNA transcripts, was used to amplify TCR beta CDR3 regions. TCR CDR3 underwent first-round RT-PCR with the HTBI primer set. TCRdb re-called the multiplex PCR reads with MiXCR, one entry per CDR3 protein. Here the sample spans 200,000 to 250,000 distinct CDR3 sequences, approximately 23% being singletons. Comment on this clonotype: Its antigen is not known. A much larger clone is a single base away; this may be a read error.

Material: blood. The chain combines TRBV28 with TRBJ2-2; tentative D call: TRBD1 (5 bases). This TCR came from a woman aged 40 to 50 with Graves' ophthalmopathy. CDR3 in amino acids: CASNAGITGELFF. The CDR3 DNA reads TGTGCCAGCAACGCAGGGATCACCGGGGAGCTGTTTTTT.